The sequence of this T cell receptor beta chain was determined in a study of CD8 T cells in ankylosing spondylitis. V was clipped by 4 bases and J by 8 bases; unmatched bases: 6. The CDR3 spans 14 residues. Germline values: CDR1 SGHVS, CDR2 FNYEAQ. TCRdb independently ran MiXCR on the 5' RACE reads; one entry per CDR3 protein. This sample yields some 250,000 distinct CDR3 sequences, of which 9.5% to 12% are seen a single time; roughly 6.8% belongs to the top ten. This clonotype showed up many times. The source is a male donor with ankylosing spondylitis or in good health (not recorded which). Sequencing used blood, either unsorted or a sorted T cell fraction (not recorded which). The rearrangement links TRBV7-6 to TRBJ2-1, with 9 bases matching TRBD1. This CDR3 is CASSSGQGLDEQFF. The CDR3 DNA reads TGTGCCAGCAGCTCCGGACAGGGGTTAGATGAGCAGTTCTTC.